This is a list of T cell receptor beta chains from one sample in a study of blood T cells in healthy people across ages. TCRdb ran MiXCR on the 5' RACE reads and lists one entry per CDR3 protein. This table holds over 500,000 distinct CDR3 sequences, about 25% found once. This same sample was also part of a study on T cells of mothers and their children.

Sequencing input: blood. Receptors originate from a boy between 2 and 10 years old in good health. Each CDR3 is given with its conserved first and last residue. Each record gives: clone size, CDR3 length, V gene, CDR3 protein. The size of a clone is reported for some rows only, either as once, few or many, or as a class for expanded clones.

few | 14 | TRBV29-1 | CSVSQGGRPYEQYF
few | 12 | TRBV2 | CARVDSYNEQFF
few | 15 | TRBV20-1 | CSARAARGGAGELFF
. | 15 | TRBV2 | CASSASGGGTDTQYF
. | 14 | TRBV7-9 | CASSSGQERTEAFF
. | 13 | TRBV20-1 | CSARRGFQETQYF
few | 17 | TRBV14 | CASSQDSPGEGSYEQYF
. | 17 | TRBV12-3/TRBV12-4 | CASSLGGSGTSTDTQYF
few | 15 | TRBV5-1 | CASTPNGQGMDEQYF
. | 16 | TRBV11-2 | CASSLRRAFSGNTIYF